This TCR beta chain was captured by sequencing in a study of shared clonotypes between healthy human individuals. This clone was counted between two and nine times. No antigen is known for it. The CDR3 spans 14 residues. The germline CDR1 and CDR2 sequences are LGHNT and FRNRAP. Unmatched junction bases numbered 4, after V lost 6 bases and J lost 3 bases. Study results and caveats: Clonotypes shared by all four sorted-subset donors had higher generation probabilities than non-shared clonotypes.

Assay used: immunoSEQ multiplex PCR; TCRdb lists only in-frame clones, some missing. The sample carries around 980,000 clones, about four fifths recorded once. The specimen was memory CD4+ T cells from PBMCs. Described subset: CD45RA-negative fraction. This receptor was obtained from a man between 18 and 29 years old in good health. Some clones in this sample may be carry-over from other donors' samples. The genes are TRBV12-5 and TRBJ2-3, with TRBD1 matching 9 bases. This CDR3 reads CASGRTGATDTQYF. CDR3 coding DNA: TGTGCTAGTGGGAGGACAGGGGCGACAGATACGCAGTATTTT.